Listed here are 21 T cell receptor beta chains from one sample, sequenced in a study of PD-1 blockade in classical Hodgkin lymphoma. Relapses following autologous stem cell transplantation were seen in all patients, with brentuximab vedotin exposure varying. Sequenced by immunoSEQ multiplex PCR; TCRdb stores in-frame clones only, minus some. The data show about 110,000 clones, roughly 87% seen once. The sample consisted of peripheral blood mononuclear cells (PBMCs), taken before the second cycle of nivolumab. These TCRs come from a human donor with classical Hodgkin lymphoma.

The rearrangement joins TRBV28 to TRBJ1-5, with D uncertain. Trimming cost V 10 bases and J 7 bases, with 11 bases left between them. This CDR3 has 11 residues. Germline assignment: CDR1 MDHEN and CDR2 SYDVKM. CDR3 coding DNA: TGTGCCACGTCGTTAGGCCAGCCCCAGCATTTT. Its translation is CATSLGQPQHF.

This sequence joins TRBV30 and TRBJ1-1; D is uncertain. Germline CDR1 GTSNPN, CDR2 SVGIG (reference sequence). The CDR3 totals 14 residues. Between the trimmed V and J ends, which lost 4 bases and 6 bases, there was a span of 18 bases. CDR3 residues: CAWIPRGSGPEAFF. The CDR3 DNA is TGTGCCTGGATTCCTCGGGGAAGTGGGCCTGAAGCTTTCTTT.

This clone was counted a few times. The rearrangement uses TRBV4-2 and TRBJ2-7, with a possible D match to TRBD1 (6 bases). This CDR3 has 15 residues. CDR1 and CDR2 (germline): LGHNA, YNFKEQ. Trimming removed 6 bases from V and 0 bases from J, with 15 bases in between. This CDR3 reads CASRMDRESSYEQYF. The CDR3 nucleotides read TGTGCCAGCAGGATGGACAGAGAGAGCTCCTACGAGCAGTACTTC.

The CDR3: CASSDTMGPNTEAFF. CDR3 nucleotides: TGTGCCAGTAGTGACACGATGGGACCGAACACTGAAGCTTTCTTT. The rearrangement links TRBV19 to TRBJ1-1; the D gene is possibly TRBD1 (5 bases). CDR1 LNHDA and CDR2 SQIVND come from the germline V gene (reference sequence). The CDR3 is 15 amino acids. V was trimmed by 5 bases and J by 1 base, leaving 14 bases between them.

The sample holds a few counts of this clone. This chain uses TRBV29-1 with TRBJ2-2, with D possibly TRBD2 on 6 matching bases. With 1 base removed from V and 6 bases from J, the gap between germline ends came to 12 bases. From germline, CDR1 is SQVTM and CDR2 ANQGSEA. The CDR3 extends over 14 amino acids. DNA of the CDR3: TGCAGCGTTGAAGTCGGGAGTGCGTCCGGGGAGCTGTTTTTT. Translated, it gives CSVEVGSASGELFF.

This chain links TRBV5-1 with TRBJ2-7; 7 bases line up with TRBD1. From germline, CDR1 is SGHRS and CDR2 YFSETQ. Germline trimming cut 5 bases from V and 5 bases from J; bases unmatched to any gene: 10. The CDR3 has 14 amino acids. CDR3 loop: CASSPRQGIHEQYF. CDR3 sequence (DNA): TGCGCCAGCAGTCCAAGACAGGGAATCCACGAGCAGTACTTC. Using reference TRBV5-1 and TRBJ2-7 for the parts outside the CDR3, the full variable domain is KAGVTQTPRYLIKTRGQQVTLSCSPISGHRSVSWYQQTPGQGLQFLFEYFSETQRNKGNFPGRFSGRQFSNSRSEMNVSTLELGDSALYLCASSPRQGIHEQYFGPGTRLTVT.

The V gene is TRBV11-3, the J gene TRBJ2-2; no clear D. V was trimmed by 4 bases and J by 3 bases, leaving 12 bases between them. Germline V gives CDR1 SGHNT, CDR2 YENEEA. The CDR3 is made up of 15 amino acids. CDR3 region: CASSSTWPDTGELFF. For the CDR3, the DNA is TGTGCCAGCAGCTCCACATGGCCGGACACCGGGGAGCTGTTTTTT.

The J gene is TRBJ1-1, the V gene TRBV27, with a weak D call TRBD1 (5 bases). V was clipped by 5 bases and J by 0 bases, with 16 bases between them. The CDR3 consists of 16 residues. Germline V gene lookup returns CDR1 MNHEY and CDR2 SMNVEV (reference sequence). The CDR3 region has the DNA TGTGCCAGCAGTGAACTCCCGGGACGTATGAACACTGAAGCTTTCTTT. Protein product: CASSELPGRMNTEAFF.

This chain links TRBV19 with TRBJ2-3, with 7 positions matching TRBD2. From germline, CDR1 is LNHDA and CDR2 SQIVND (reference sequence). The length of the CDR3 is 14 residues. The ends lost 7 bases at V and 0 bases at J; junction bases unmatched: 4. Here the CDR3 DNA reads TGTGCCAGTACAGCGGGAAGAAGCACAGATACGCAGTATTTT. Translation: CASTAGRSTDTQYF.

V is TRBV30 and J is TRBJ1-1; tentative D call: TRBD1 (6 bases). This CDR3 is 12 amino acids long. CDR1 GTSNPN and CDR2 SVGIG come from the germline V gene (reference sequence). Deletions cut 0 bases from V and 11 bases from J, with 13 bases between. The CDR3 is CAWSVLGGRAFF. The CDR3 DNA reads as TGTGCCTGGAGTGTACTAGGGGGTAGGGCTTTCTTT.

As for this clone: Other DNA sequences in the sample encode the same CDR3. The chain joins TRBV6-5 to TRBJ1-1; no clear D. CDR1 MNHEY and CDR2 SVGAGI come from the germline V gene. The CDR3 is 12 residues long. The V gene lost 2 bases and the J gene lost 1 base, with 2 bases spanning the gap. Written as DNA, the CDR3 is TGTGCCAGCAGTTACCGGAACACTGAAGCTTTCTTT. It translates to CASSYRNTEAFF.

V is TRBV11-2 and J is TRBJ2-7; D gene uncertain. The CDR3 runs 12 residues. The ends were cut back, 5 bases at V and 3 bases at J, with 8 bases in the middle. Germline V gene data show CDR1 as SGHAT and CDR2 as FQNNGV. This CDR3 is CASSPPRYEQYF. The CDR3 bases are TGTGCCAGCAGCCCGCCCCGCTACGAGCAGTACTTC.

The chain combines TRBV6-5 with TRBJ1-3; 9 bases match TRBD1. V gave up 4 bases and J gave up 0 bases; unmatched junction bases: 4. CDR3 length: 16 amino acids. Germline lookup yields CDR1 MNHEY and CDR2 SVGAGI. CDR3 DNA: TGTGCCAGCAGTTCTGGGACAGGGATCTCTGGAAACACCATATATTTT. This gives the protein CASSSGTGISGNTIYF.

This chain joins TRBV19 and TRBJ2-7; either TRBD1 or TRBD2 may fit D (6 bases each). There are 15 residues in the CDR3. Germline CDR1 is LNHDA and CDR2 is SQIVND (reference sequence). V lost 5 bases and J lost 7, with 21 bases in between. In DNA, the CDR3 is TGTGCCAGTAGTGCTCGGGACTCTAAAAGGGGGGAGCAGTACTTC. It encodes CASSARDSKRGEQYF.

V usage is TRBV28 and J usage is TRBJ1-1, with D perhaps TRBD1 (6 bases). Trimming pared 7 bases from V and 6 bases from J, leaving 15 bases between. This CDR3 has 13 amino acids. CDR1 and CDR2 from the germline V gene are MDHEN and SYDVKM. The CDR3 loop reads CASNIGEGAEAFF. The DNA of the CDR3 is TGTGCCAGCAACATAGGGGAGGGGGCTGAAGCTTTCTTT. Using reference TRBV28 and TRBJ1-1 for the parts outside the CDR3, the full variable domain is DVKVTQSSRYLVKRTGEKVFLECVQDMDHENMFWYRQDPGLGLRLIYFSYDVKMKEKGDIPEGYSVSREKKERFSLILESASTNQTSMYLCASNIGEGAEAFFGQGTRLTVV.

This sequence joins TRBV10-2 and TRBJ2-3, with D tentatively TRBD1 (6 bases). Germline values: CDR1 WSHSY, CDR2 SAAADI. This CDR3 is built from 14 residues. Trimming pared 6 bases from V and 0 bases from J, leaving 10 bases between. Here the CDR3 reads CASSRQASTDTQYF. In nucleotides, the CDR3 is TGCGCCAGCAGCAGACAGGCTAGCACAGATACGCAGTATTTT.

The V and J genes are TRBV9 and TRBJ1-3, with 7 bases lining up with TRBD1. Per germline, CDR1 SGDLS and CDR2 YYNGEE. Trimming took 0 bases from V and 0 from J; bases not matched to a gene: 6. The CDR3 has 17 residues. The CDR3 loop is CASSVEGQSFSGNTIYF. CDR3 nucleotides: TGTGCCAGCAGCGTAGAGGGACAGTCGTTCTCTGGAAACACCATATATTTT.

V and J are TRBV6-5 and TRBJ1-2; tentatively, D is TRBD1 (6 bases). The V and J ends lost 2 bases and 4 bases respectively, with 11 bases between them. The CDR3 covers 14 residues. Germline loops: CDR1 MNHEY, CDR2 SVGAGI. The CDR3 region is CASSYGTTSYGYTF. The DNA for the CDR3 is TGTGCCAGCAGTTACGGGACAACATCCTATGGCTACACCTTC.

The chain recombines TRBV7-6 with TRBJ2-7; D unclear. This CDR3 has 14 residues. V dropped 1 base and J dropped 2 bases, with 9 bases sitting between them. CDR1 is SGHVS and CDR2 is FNYEAQ in the germline V gene. The CDR3 sequence: CASSLEPSAYEQYF. CDR3 coding DNA: TGTGCCAGCAGCTTAGAGCCTAGTGCCTACGAGCAGTACTTC. The variable domain in full, with the rest retrieved from reference TRBV7-6 and TRBJ2-7, is GAGVSQSPRYKVTKRGQDVALRCDPISGHVSLYWYRQALGQGPEFLTYFNYEAQQDKSGLPNDRFSAERPEGSISTLTIQRTEQRDSAMYRCASSLEPSAYEQYFGPGTRLTVT.

The chain has TRBV19 and TRBJ2-5; 7 nucleotides match TRBD1. The germline V gene has CDR1 LNHDA and CDR2 SQIVND (reference sequence). The CDR3 is 17 residues long. V was pared by 1 base and J by 0 bases, with 8 bases of the junction left unmatched. CDR3 in DNA: TGTGCCAGTAGTATAGGCGAGGGGGCTTGGAACCAAGAGACCCAGTACTTC. This translates into CASSIGEGAWNQETQYF.

The CDR3 sequence is CASSLNPLYEQYF. CDR3 nucleotide sequence: TGTGCCAGCAGTTTAAACCCCCTCTACGAGCAGTACTTC. The gene calls are TRBV27 and TRBJ2-7; D is unresolved. Germline V gene sequence: CDR1 MNHEY, CDR2 SMNVEV (reference sequence). CDR3 length: 13 residues. Trimming pared 2 bases from V and 3 bases from J, leaving 8 bases between.